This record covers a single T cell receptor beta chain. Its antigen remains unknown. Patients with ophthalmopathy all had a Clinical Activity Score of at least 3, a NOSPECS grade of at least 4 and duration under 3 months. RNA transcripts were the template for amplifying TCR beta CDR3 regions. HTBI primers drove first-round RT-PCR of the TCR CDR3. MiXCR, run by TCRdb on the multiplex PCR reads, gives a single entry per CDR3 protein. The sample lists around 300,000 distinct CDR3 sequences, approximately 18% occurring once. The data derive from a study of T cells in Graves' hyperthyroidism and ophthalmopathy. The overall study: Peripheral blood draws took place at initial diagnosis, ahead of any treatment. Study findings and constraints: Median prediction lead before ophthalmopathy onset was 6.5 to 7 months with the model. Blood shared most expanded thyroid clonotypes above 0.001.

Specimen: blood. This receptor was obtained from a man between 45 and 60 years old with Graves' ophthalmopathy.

CDR3 DNA sequence: TGTGCCAGCAGCTTGGATCCAGGTGGGGCTGCTGAAGCTTTCTTT. It specifies CASSLDPGGAAEAFF. This chain uses TRBV5-4 with TRBJ1-1; TRBD1 might be the D (5 bases). The V gene's germline CDR1 is SGHNT and CDR2 YYREEE (reference sequence). There are 15 residues in the CDR3. Trimming removed 0 bases at V and 6 bases at J, with 15 bases between.